A single sample gave rise to the 30 T cell receptor beta chains below, sequenced in a study of blood T cell repertoires in COVID-19. Generated by immunoSEQ multiplex PCR, the TCRdb table keeps only in-frame clones and is missing some. Counted here are around 68,000 clones, 80% to 85% occurring once; the ten biggest clones make up 9.2%. The source material was peripheral blood. The receptors were sampled from a human donor in a cohort sampled during active COVID-19.

The chain links TRBV5-4 to TRBJ2-5; D perhaps matches TRBD1 (5 bases). The V gene's germline CDR1 is SGHNT and CDR2 YYREEE (reference sequence). This CDR3 is 15 amino acids long. Deletions cut 0 bases from V and 5 bases from J, with 14 bases between. This chain's CDR3 is CASSLGQGIEETQYF. The CDR3 DNA is TGTGCCAGCAGCTTGGGGCAGGGAATTGAGGAGACCCAGTACTTC.

V gene TRBV27 combines with J gene TRBJ1-1; TRBD1 might be the D (5 bases). The CDR3 is made up of 13 amino acids. CDR1 is MNHEY and CDR2 is SMNVEV in the germline V gene (reference sequence). The ends were cut back, 4 bases at V and 0 bases at J, with 6 bases in the middle. As DNA, the CDR3 is TGTGCCAGCAGTTGGGGCCTGAACACTGAAGCTTTCTTT. Protein: CASSWGLNTEAFF.

There are a few counts of this clone. The chain is built from TRBV5-8 and TRBJ1-1, with TRBD1 as a possible D gene (5 bases). The CDR3 covers 14 residues. V lost 6 bases to trimming and J lost 7 bases, with 19 bases between them. Germline V gene sequence: CDR1 SGHTS, CDR2 YDEGEE. CDR3 loop: CASTSPRASLEAFF. The CDR3, as DNA: TGTGCCAGCACTTCTCCCAGGGCTTCGCTTGAAGCTTTCTTT. Variable domain in full (rest from reference TRBV5-8 and TRBJ1-1): EAGVTQSPTHLIKTRGQQATLRCSPISGHTSVYWYQQALGLGLQFLLWYDEGEERNRGNFPPRFSGRQFPNYSSELNVNALELEDSALYLCASTSPRASLEAFFGQGTRLTVV.

The V gene is TRBV19, the J gene TRBJ2-2; possibly TRBD2 for D (5 bases). V was cut by 3 bases and J by 6 bases, with 14 bases left in between. This CDR3 comprises 15 residues. The germline gives CDR1 LNHDA, CDR2 SQIVND (reference sequence). Here the CDR3 DNA reads TGTGCCAGTAGTATGGGGAGTACGGGTGCCGGGGAGCTGTTTTTT. This sequence encodes CASSMGSTGAGELFF.

The genes are TRBV4-1 and TRBJ1-2; no clear D. Germline V CDR1 and CDR2: MGHRA, YSYEKL. This CDR3 has 13 residues. V gave up 1 base and J gave up 4 bases, with 7 bases separating them. This CDR3 reads CASSQVASYGYTF. The DNA for the CDR3 is TGCGCCAGCAGCCAAGTTGCCAGCTATGGCTACACCTTC.

V gene TRBV7-6 combines with J gene TRBJ1-4; 8 nucleotides line up with TRBD1. V gave up 6 bases and J gave up 5 bases; unmatched junction bases: 8. The CDR3 is made up of 15 amino acids. CDR1 is SGHVS and CDR2 is FNYEAQ in the germline V gene. The CDR3 DNA is TGTGCCAGCAGAGCGGGGACAGGCGGGAATGAAAAACTGTTTTTT. Its translation is CASRAGTGGNEKLFF.

The chain recombines TRBV2 with TRBJ1-6; TRBD1 might be the D (5 bases). The CDR3 covers 13 residues. Germline CDR1 SNHLY, CDR2 FYNNEI. V was shortened by 5 bases and J by 8 bases, with 10 bases between the two germline ends. This CDR3 is CASSPTGDSPLHF. CDR3 DNA: TGTGCCAGCAGTCCAACGGGGGATTCACCCCTCCACTTT. The complete variable domain, with remaining parts taken from reference TRBV2 and TRBJ1-6, reads EPEVTQTPSHQVTQMGQEVILRCVPISNHLYFYWYRQILGQKVEFLVSFYNNEISEKSEIFDDQFSVERPDGSNFTLKIRSTKLEDSAMYFCASSPTGDSPLHFGNGTRLTVT.

V and J are TRBV2 and TRBJ1-5; weak D call: TRBD1 (6 bases). CDR3 size: 15 residues. From germline, CDR1 is SNHLY and CDR2 FYNNEI. V was cut by 4 bases and J by 3 bases, with 13 bases left in between. The CDR3 region has the DNA TGTGCCAGCAGTGGGTTCGGGGGGCACAATCAGCCCCAGCATTTT. Protein product: CASSGFGGHNQPQHF.

This clone appeared once. The chain couples TRBV4-1 to TRBJ2-1, with TRBD2 matching 10 bases. The CDR3 spans 14 residues. Germline values: CDR1 MGHRA, CDR2 YSYEKL. The V gene end was trimmed by 5 bases and the J gene end by 9 bases; junction bases not matched to a gene: 7. The chain's CDR3 is CASSTRTSGGEQFF. In DNA, the CDR3 is TGCGCCAGCAGCACGCGGACTAGCGGCGGTGAGCAGTTCTTC.

This sequence joins TRBV2 and TRBJ2-1, with 10 bases aligning to TRBD2. Germline V gives CDR1 SNHLY, CDR2 FYNNEI. The CDR3 consists of 13 residues. CDR3 loop: CATCLAGVNEQFF. CDR3 bases: TGTGCAACCTGTCTAGCGGGAGTCAATGAGCAGTTCTTC.

V and J are TRBV28 and TRBJ2-7; D ambiguous. CDR3 length equals 15 residues. The germline V and J ends were trimmed by 5 bases and 2 bases, with 16 bases remaining between them. Germline CDR1 reads MDHEN; CDR2 reads SYDVKM. CDR3 protein: CASSEAGSLTYEQYF. CDR3 DNA: TGTGCCAGCAGTGAGGCCGGGTCCCTTACCTACGAGCAGTACTTC.

This sequence joins TRBV13 and TRBJ2-5; 11 bases line up with TRBD2. CDR1 and CDR2 (germline): PRHDT, FYEKMQ (reference sequence). J gave up 5 bases and V 4 bases, and 6 bases lay outside the gene matches. The CDR3 sequence is 15 residues long. The CDR3 loop is CASSWGTSGGETQYF. The CDR3 region has the DNA TGTGCCAGCAGCTGGGGGACTAGCGGAGGGGAGACCCAGTACTTC.

This clone was recorded a few times. The chain combines TRBV19 with TRBJ1-1; D is ambiguous. The CDR3 is 13 amino acids. Deletions cut 3 bases from V and 4 bases from J, with 9 bases between. Germline lookup yields CDR1 LNHDA and CDR2 SQIVND (reference sequence). The CDR3 nucleotides read TGTGCCAGTAGTATGTCTCTTAGCACTGAAGCTTTCTTT. Its translation: CASSMSLSTEAFF.

The chain couples TRBV4-1 to TRBJ1-6, with 8 nucleotides matching TRBD1. Germline V CDR1 and CDR2: MGHRA, YSYEKL. The CDR3 has 15 residues. V lost 4 bases and J lost 7; bases outside the gene matches: 6. The CDR3 is CASSPTDRENSPLHF. The CDR3 DNA reads TGCGCCAGCAGCCCTACGGACAGGGAGAATTCACCCCTCCACTTT.

The table lists this clone with a few counts. This chain uses TRBV7-9 with TRBJ2-1; D perhaps matches TRBD2 (5 bases). The CDR3 spans 11 residues. V lost 2 bases to trimming and J lost 9 bases, with 5 bases between them. From germline, CDR1 is SEHNR and CDR2 FQNEAQ (reference sequence). CDR3: CASSLRGEQFF. DNA of the CDR3: TGTGCCAGCAGCTTACGGGGTGAGCAGTTCTTC. Filled out from reference TRBV7-9 and TRBJ2-1, the complete variable domain reads DTGVSQNPRHKITKRGQNVTFRCDPISEHNRLYWYRQTLGQGPEFLTYFQNEAQLEKSRLLSDRFSAERPKGSFSTLEIQRTEQGDSAMYLCASSLRGEQFFGPGTRLTVL.

The gene calls are TRBV18 and TRBJ1-1; D unclear. V was shortened by 0 bases and J by 7 bases, with 9 bases between the two germline ends. The length of the CDR3 is 13 residues. Per the germline V gene, CDR1 is KGHSH and CDR2 is LQKENI. The CDR3, as DNA: TGTGCCAGCTCACCACCAAACAGCAATGAAGCTTTCTTT. Translation: CASSPPNSNEAFF.

J is TRBJ2-7 and V is TRBV6-1; no clear D. Germline values: CDR1 MNHNS, CDR2 SASEGT. This CDR3 is 12 amino acids long. Trimming pared 3 bases from V and 7 bases from J, leaving 10 bases between. The CDR3 DNA is TGTGCCAGCAGTGACCCCTATACGGAGCAGTACTTC. Translation: CASSDPYTEQYF.

The CDR3 coding sequence is TGTGCCAGCAGTTTGGGGACAGGGACTGGCTACACCTTC. Translating it yields CASSLGTGTGYTF. The V and J genes are TRBV28 and TRBJ1-2, with TRBD1 identical over 9 bases. CDR1 and CDR2 from the germline V gene are MDHEN and SYDVKM. V trimming: 3 bases; J trimming: 7 bases; junction bases outside the gene matches: 3. This CDR3 has 13 amino acids.

This chain connects TRBV30 to TRBJ1-3, with TRBD1 matching over 11 bases. The CDR3 runs to 18 residues. Per germline, CDR1 GTSNPN and CDR2 SVGIG (reference sequence). Trimming at V came to 2 bases and at J to 2 bases, leaving 11 bases not matched to a gene. The CDR3, as DNA: TGTGCCTGGAGTCGGGACAGGGGGTTAATTCTGGCTGGAAACACCATATATTTT. Amino acids: CAWSRDRGLILAGNTIYF.

The gene calls are TRBV5-6 and TRBJ2-5; 12 positions agree with TRBD2. With V trimmed by 4 bases and J by 4 bases, 8 bases remained unmatched. Germline V CDR1 and CDR2: SGHDT, YYEEEE. CDR3 length: 16 residues. The CDR3 DNA is TGTGCCAGCAGCCGTAGACTAGCGGGAGTAGGAGAGACCCAGTACTTC. This translates into CASSRRLAGVGETQYF.

J is TRBJ2-1 and V is TRBV2; 7 nucleotides match TRBD2. The CDR3 consists of 13 residues. CDR1 is SNHLY and CDR2 is FYNNEI in the germline V gene. Trimming cost V 9 bases and J 8 bases; bases outside gene matches: 10. The CDR3 is CASTNMGGDEQFF. The CDR3 DNA reads TGTGCCAGTACTAACATGGGGGGGGATGAGCAGTTCTTC.

V is TRBV28 and J is TRBJ1-3; D is undetermined. Germline values: CDR1 MDHEN, CDR2 SYDVKM. The CDR3 is 13 residues long. V lost 3 bases and J lost 3, with 6 bases in between. This CDR3 reads CASSLPRGNTIYF. For the CDR3, the DNA is TGTGCCAGCAGTTTGCCGCGTGGAAACACCATATATTTT. Combining the CDR3 with reference TRBV28 and TRBJ1-3 gives the whole variable domain DVKVTQSSRYLVKRTGEKVFLECVQDMDHENMFWYRQDPGLGLRLIYFSYDVKMKEKGDIPEGYSVSREKKERFSLILESASTNQTSMYLCASSLPRGNTIYFGEGSWLTVV.

The chain joins TRBV5-1 to TRBJ2-1; 9 nucleotides agree with TRBD2. Germline V gene sequence: CDR1 SGHRS, CDR2 YFSETQ. This CDR3 has 14 residues. V was pared by 5 bases and J by 8 bases, with 8 bases of the junction left unmatched. The CDR3 region is CASSMIAGVDEQFF. DNA of the CDR3: TGCGCCAGCAGTATGATAGCGGGAGTGGATGAGCAGTTCTTC.

This rearrangement joins TRBV6-5 to TRBJ1-2; 10 bases are shared with TRBD1. V was clipped by 6 bases and J by 4 bases; unmatched bases: 8. This CDR3 has 15 residues. CDR1 is MNHEY, CDR2 SVGAGI, per germline. The CDR3 DNA reads TGTGCCAGCAGAATGGGACAGGGGATAATCTATGGCTACACCTTC. Amino acids: CASRMGQGIIYGYTF.

The chain uses TRBV5-1 and TRBJ1-5, with D possibly being TRBD1 (5 bases). V lost 1 base to trimming and J lost 2 bases, with 10 bases between them. The CDR3 is 15 residues long. Germline V gives CDR1 SGHRS, CDR2 YFSETQ. As DNA, the CDR3 is TGCGCCAGCAGCTTGCGGGGGACTCGCAATCAGCCCCAGCATTTT. It is translated as CASSLRGTRNQPQHF.

V is TRBV3-1 (or the pseudogene TRBV3-2) and J is TRBJ2-7, with D tentatively TRBD2 (6 bases). The CDR3 consists of 14 residues. The germline V gene has CDR1 LGHDT and CDR2 YNNKEL (reference sequence). Trimming shortened V by 6 bases and J by 7 bases, and 19 bases separated the two germline ends. CDR3 loop: CASSPRLVPWEQYF. DNA of the CDR3: TGTGCCAGCAGTCCCCGACTAGTGCCATGGGAGCAGTACTTC.

The chain has TRBV7-9 and TRBJ2-7; 8 positions match TRBD1. V lost 3 bases and J lost 4; bases outside the gene matches: 5. Germline V gene lookup returns CDR1 SEHNR and CDR2 FQNEAQ (reference sequence). CDR3 length: 14 amino acids. The CDR3 spells CASSFPGQEYEQYF. CDR3 bases: TGTGCCAGCAGCTTCCCGGGACAGGAGTACGAGCAGTACTTC.

The chain uses TRBV28 and TRBJ2-7, with 8 bases identical to TRBD1. CDR3 length equals 19 residues. V gave up 3 bases and J gave up 3 bases; unmatched junction bases: 19. Germline assignment: CDR1 MDHEN and CDR2 SYDVKM. This chain's CDR3 is CASSFPPWLDRVWDYEQYF. Written as DNA, the CDR3 is TGTGCCAGCAGTTTTCCCCCATGGCTGGACAGGGTGTGGGACTACGAGCAGTACTTC.

This rearrangement joins TRBV9 to TRBJ1-2; D unclear. Germline CDR1 and CDR2: SGDLS and YYNGEE. The CDR3 is made up of 17 amino acids. Trimming cost V 0 bases and J 6 bases, with 21 bases left between them. CDR3 nucleotides: TGTGCCAGCAGCGTAGGGGATGGCGACTATAGAGGAGATGGCTACACCTTC. Its protein product is CASSVGDGDYRGDGYTF.

This clone is medium-sized in the sample. This sequence joins TRBV7-3 and TRBJ2-3, with D unresolved. V lost 3 bases and J 6 bases, leaving 10 bases between the germline ends. The V gene's germline CDR1 is SGHTA and CDR2 FQGTGA. The CDR3 runs 13 residues. The CDR3: CASSFDFFDTQYF. CDR3 coding DNA: TGTGCCAGCAGCTTTGACTTCTTCGATACGCAGTATTTT.